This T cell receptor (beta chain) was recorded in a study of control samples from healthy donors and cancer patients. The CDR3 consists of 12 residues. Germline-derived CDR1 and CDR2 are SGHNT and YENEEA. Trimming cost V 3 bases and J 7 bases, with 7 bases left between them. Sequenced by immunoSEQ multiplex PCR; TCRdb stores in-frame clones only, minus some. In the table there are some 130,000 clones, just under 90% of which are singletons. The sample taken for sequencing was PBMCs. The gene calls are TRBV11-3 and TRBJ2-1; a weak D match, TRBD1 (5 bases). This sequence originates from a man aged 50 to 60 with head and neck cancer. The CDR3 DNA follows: TGTGCCAGCAGCTTGCAGGGTAATGAGCAGTTCTTC. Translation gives CASSLQGNEQFF.